This TCR beta chain was identified in a study of Ad26.COV2.S vaccination and SARS-CoV-2 variants. Some clones are missing from TCRdb's copy, which holds only in-frame ones; the method was immunoSEQ multiplex PCR. The data hold roughly 420,000 clones, with 75% to 90% observed a single time. The treatment here: 15 to 20 received Ad26.COV2.S at low or high dose, single or two shots; several received placebo; per-sample allocation not given. The samples were gathered on day 63 after the first injection of vaccine or placebo. The vaccine antigen was prefusion-stabilized Wuhan SARS-CoV-2 spike. This clone came up once. Sequenced here: peripheral blood, sampled in a trial of Ad26.COV2.S vaccine versus placebo. The sequence was obtained from a person aged 18-65 years who received the Ad26.COV2.S COVID-19 vaccine or a placebo.

CDR3 DNA: TGTGCCAGCAGCCTCGGGACAGGGTCTATCGATGGCTACACCTTC. Amino acid sequence: CASSLGTGSIDGYTF. V and J are TRBV7-2 and TRBJ1-2, with 9 bases matching TRBD1. The germline V gene encodes CDR1 SGHTA and CDR2 FQGNSA. With V trimmed by 5 bases and J by 6 bases, 10 bases remained unmatched. This CDR3 has 15 residues.